This T cell receptor (beta chain) originates from a study of T cell repertoires in cytomegalovirus infection. Study as a whole: Based on public TCR beta signatures, there were indications of CMV infection and of a matching HLA type. Study conclusions and caveats: In two of eight donors, the top clonotype was HLA-C-restricted CMV-specific. There were carriers of CMV plus the relevant HLA, and cumulative public TCR beta family frequency identified them.

Note on this clonotype: Its specificity is unknown.

TCRdb recomputed calls from the reads with MiXCR, one row per CDR3 protein. Here the sample spans 100,000 or so distinct CDR3 sequences, under 25% being singletons. The ends lost 4 bases at V and 1 base at J; junction bases unmatched: 3. The germline V gene has CDR1 SEHNR and CDR2 FQNEAQ (reference sequence). The CDR3 extends over 15 amino acids. Sequencing was performed on CD8+ T cells from PBMCs. The chain carries TRBV7-9 and TRBJ2-5; 10 bases align to TRBD2. The sequence came from a human donor in good health (CMV status not recorded). Some clones in this sample may be carry-over from other donors' samples. The DNA for the CDR3 is TGTGCCAGCAGCTCTCTAGCGGGGGCCCAAGAGACCCAGTACTTC. This gives the protein CASSSLAGAQETQYF. Looking up the rest from reference TRBV7-9 and TRBJ2-5 gives the full variable domain: DTGVSQNPRHKITKRGQNVTFRCDPISEHNRLYWYRQTLGQGPEFLTYFQNEAQLEKSRLLSDRFSAERPKGSFSTLEIQRTEQGDSAMYLCASSSLAGAQETQYFGPGTRLLVL.